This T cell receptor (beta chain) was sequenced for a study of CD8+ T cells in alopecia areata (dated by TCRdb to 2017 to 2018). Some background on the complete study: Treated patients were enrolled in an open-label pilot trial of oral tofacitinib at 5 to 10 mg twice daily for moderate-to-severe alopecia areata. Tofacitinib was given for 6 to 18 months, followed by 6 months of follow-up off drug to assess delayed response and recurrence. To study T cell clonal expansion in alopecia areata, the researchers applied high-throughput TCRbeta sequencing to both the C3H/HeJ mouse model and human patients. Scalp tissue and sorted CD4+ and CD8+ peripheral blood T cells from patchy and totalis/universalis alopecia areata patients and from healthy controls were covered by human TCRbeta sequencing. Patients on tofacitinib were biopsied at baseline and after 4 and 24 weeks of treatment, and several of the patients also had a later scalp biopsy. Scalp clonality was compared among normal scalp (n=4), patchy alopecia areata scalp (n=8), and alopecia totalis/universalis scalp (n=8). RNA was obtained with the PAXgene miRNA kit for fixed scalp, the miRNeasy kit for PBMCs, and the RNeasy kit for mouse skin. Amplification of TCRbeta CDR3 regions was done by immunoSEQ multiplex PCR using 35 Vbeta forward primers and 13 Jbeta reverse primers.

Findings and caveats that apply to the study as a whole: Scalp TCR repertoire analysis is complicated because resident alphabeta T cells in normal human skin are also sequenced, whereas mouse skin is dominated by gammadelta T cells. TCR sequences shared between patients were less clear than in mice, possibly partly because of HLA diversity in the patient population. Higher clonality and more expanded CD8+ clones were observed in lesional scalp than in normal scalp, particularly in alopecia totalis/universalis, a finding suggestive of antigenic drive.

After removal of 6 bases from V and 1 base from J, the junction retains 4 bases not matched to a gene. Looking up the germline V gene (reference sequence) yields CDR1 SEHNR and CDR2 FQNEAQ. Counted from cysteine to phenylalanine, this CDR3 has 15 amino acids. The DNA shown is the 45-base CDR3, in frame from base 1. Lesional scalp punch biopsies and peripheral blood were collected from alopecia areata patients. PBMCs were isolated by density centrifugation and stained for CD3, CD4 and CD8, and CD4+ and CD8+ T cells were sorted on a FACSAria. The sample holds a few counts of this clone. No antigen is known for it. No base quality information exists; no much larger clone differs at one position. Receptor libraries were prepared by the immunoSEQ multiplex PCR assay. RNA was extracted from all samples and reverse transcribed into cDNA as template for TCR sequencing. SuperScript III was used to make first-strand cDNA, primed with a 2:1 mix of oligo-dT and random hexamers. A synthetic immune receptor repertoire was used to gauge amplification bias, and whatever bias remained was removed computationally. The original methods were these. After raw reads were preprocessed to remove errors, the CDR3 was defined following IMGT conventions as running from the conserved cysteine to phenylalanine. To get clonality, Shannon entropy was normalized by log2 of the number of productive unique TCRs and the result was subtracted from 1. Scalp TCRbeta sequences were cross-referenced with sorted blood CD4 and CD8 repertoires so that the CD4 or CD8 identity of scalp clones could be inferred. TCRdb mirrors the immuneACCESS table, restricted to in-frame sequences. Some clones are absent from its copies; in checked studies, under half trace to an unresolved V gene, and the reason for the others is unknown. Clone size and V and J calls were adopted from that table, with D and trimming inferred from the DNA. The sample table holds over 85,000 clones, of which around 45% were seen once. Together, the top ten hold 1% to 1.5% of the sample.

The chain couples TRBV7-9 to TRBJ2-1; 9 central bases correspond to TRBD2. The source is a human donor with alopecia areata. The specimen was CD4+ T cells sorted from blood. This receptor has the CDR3 CASRPAGGSYNEQFF. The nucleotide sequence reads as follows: TGTGCCAGCAGACCAGCGGGAGGTTCCTACAATGAGCAGTTCTTC.